These T cell receptor beta chains were read from a single sample in a study of cytomegalovirus exposure and HLA in healthy donors. Sequencing used immunoSEQ multiplex PCR; TCRdb keeps in-frame clones, though not all of them. Found here are roughly 110,000 clones, around 64% of them singletons; the top ten hold approximately 9%. Source material: PBMCs. The receptors shown here come from a man under 40 in good health and CMV-seropositive. Each CDR3 is given without its conserved first and last residue. Clone size appears in some rows only: once, few, many, or a class for an expanded clone.

CDR3 protein	clone size	V gene	J gene
ASSPQGGLDTEAF	NA	TRBV7-6	TRBJ1-1
TSSRGGWLGYT	NA	TRBV1	TRBJ1-2
ASSLYTEAF	NA	TRBV5-8	TRBJ1-1
AGHHQGASTDTQY	NA	TRBV7-9	TRBJ2-3
AWSVDRGYYGYT	NA	TRBV30	TRBJ1-2
ASSVQSTGGMDSPLH	NA	TRBV9	TRBJ1-6
ASSPRAGDSYNEQF	NA	TRBV9	TRBJ2-1
ATRSGTGGVGGDYEQY	NA	TRBV10-3	TRBJ2-7
ASSKGAKPLGQAPNTGELF	NA	TRBV21-1	TRBJ2-2
ASSQATGNYGYT	few	TRBV4-2	TRBJ1-2
ASSRTGRALDRTQY	NA	TRBV4-1	TRBJ2-3
ASNGRMGANTGELF	NA	TRBV27	TRBJ2-2
SVEATGENEQF	NA	TRBV29-1	TRBJ2-1
AISGGSGASTDTQY	few	TRBV10-3	TRBJ2-3
ASNSLGNTGELF	NA	TRBV27	TRBJ2-2
ASSRGKQPQH	NA	TRBV5-6	TRBJ1-5
ASSHPTTQGVPYEQY	NA	TRBV4-1	NA
ASSPQGWQETQY	NA	TRBV9	TRBJ2-5
ASKKGLVSPLSPYDTQY	few	TRBV19	TRBJ2-3
ASSESDGSRLFSNQPQH	once	TRBV10-1	TRBJ1-5
ASSKPPWRGGVEQY	NA	TRBV7-2	TRBJ2-7
ASSPSGQGFNYGYT	NA	TRBV9	TRBJ1-2
ASSLDRAQETQY	NA	TRBV11-3	TRBJ2-5
ASSLDSYNSPLH	NA	TRBV5-6	TRBJ1-6
ASSQQGTEAF	NA	TRBV2	TRBJ1-1
ASSVGGSGGDAYEQY	NA	TRBV9	TRBJ2-7
ASSPRTDREPPLH	NA	TRBV18	TRBJ1-6
ASSRGTSGGNEQF	NA	TRBV7-2	TRBJ2-1
ASSVGGGGRAYNEQF	NA	TRBV9	TRBJ2-1
AGSFSRGINQPQH	NA	TRBV13	TRBJ1-5
ASGLRYWTANTGELF	NA	TRBV12-5	TRBJ2-2
ASGLVLWESNQPQH	NA	TRBV12-5	TRBJ1-5
AWSVEGAVLF	few	TRBV30	TRBJ1-4
ASRLAGGAGELF	few	TRBV6-5	TRBJ2-2
SGGQNTGELF	NA	TRBV29-1	TRBJ2-2
AISAEEGTGAGYT	NA	TRBV10-3	TRBJ1-2
ASSLDGLAGETQY	NA	TRBV11-3	TRBJ2-5
ASSDRGTNEKLF	few	TRBV6-5	TRBJ1-4
ASSFNRVGTEAF	NA	TRBV5-1	TRBJ1-1
ASSLDDRGAGQETQY	NA	TRBV11-2	TRBJ2-5
ASSVAERNEQF	NA	TRBV9	TRBJ2-1
ASSQEGWRGGTDTQY	NA	TRBV4-1	TRBJ2-3
ASSIESGNSPLH	NA	TRBV19	TRBJ1-6
ASSQEVSRPERETQY	few	TRBV4-2	TRBJ2-5
ASSFLREGPETQY	NA	TRBV7-2	TRBJ2-5
ASSAPPLRGNEQF	few	TRBV9	TRBJ2-1
ASSPSTLLAGRNTGELF	NA	TRBV18	TRBJ2-2
ASSVGSMQY	NA	TRBV9	TRBJ2-3
ASSWTGGGDDEQY	few	TRBV7-9	TRBJ2-7
ASSLWLQVGGYGYT	NA	TRBV28	TRBJ1-2
ASRGQGATGELF	few	TRBV28	TRBJ2-2
SVEANRRGEQY	NA	TRBV29-1	TRBJ2-7